Here is one TCR beta chain with its context. These data belong to a study of T cells in Graves' hyperthyroidism and ophthalmopathy. The CDR3 covers 15 residues. In germline, CDR1 is SGHRS, CDR2 YFSETQ. V lost 3 bases and J 2 bases, leaving 11 bases between the germline ends. Amplification of TCR beta CDR3 regions used RNA as the template. HTBI primers were used for first-round RT-PCR of the TCR CDR3. TCRdb fed the multiplex PCR reads into MiXCR, producing one record per CDR3 protein. The sample shows over 500,000 distinct CDR3 sequences, about 45% of them seen only once. The chain couples TRBV5-1 to TRBJ2-2; D gene uncertain. This sequence originates from an adult woman with Graves' disease, either hyperthyroidism or ophthalmopathy (not recorded which). The sample taken for sequencing was peripheral blood or thyroid tissue (not recorded which). The CDR3 bases are TGCGCCAGCAGCTCGGGTCCGGACAACACCGGGGAGCTGTTTTTT. This encodes CASSSGPDNTGELFF.